One sample yielded the 25 T cell receptor beta chains listed below, sequenced in a study of radiation and T cells in renal cell carcinoma. Time point noted: blood 4 weeks post-SBRT, at nephrectomy. The treatment here: 15 Gy SBRT to primary tumor, nephrectomy 4 weeks later. The table came from immunoSEQ multiplex PCR; TCRdb's copy has only in-frame clones and leaves some out. The table lists about 78,000 clones, nearly 90% of them singletons, with 6% in the top ten. The sequenced sample was blood, obtained from a patient whose treatment included radiotherapy and nephrectomy. The receptors derive from a woman between 70 and 85 years old with renal cell carcinoma.

This clone was detected once. The rearrangement joins TRBV7-2 to TRBJ1-4; TRBD1 aligns across 7 bases. The CDR3 covers 15 residues. CDR1 and CDR2 (germline): SGHTA, FQGNSA. V lost 1 base to trimming and J lost 8 bases; unmatched junction nucleotides: 7. The CDR3 DNA sequence: TGTGCCAGCAGCTTAGAGGGGGCGGGTTGGGAAAAACTGTTTTTT. This sequence encodes CASSLEGAGWEKLFF.

This chain joins TRBV7-9 and TRBJ1-2; possible D gene TRBD1, 5 bases. Germline values: CDR1 SEHNR, CDR2 FQNEAQ (reference sequence). The V and J ends lost 2 bases and 8 bases respectively, with 9 bases between them. This CDR3 is 12 amino acids long. CDR3 DNA sequence: TGTGCCAGCAGCTTAAGGGGCCTAGGCTACACCTTC. Translating it yields CASSLRGLGYTF.

The chain is built from TRBV19 and TRBJ1-6; 7 bases line up with TRBD1. V shed 5 bases, J shed 10 bases, and the junction held 8 bases outside the gene matches. The germline gives CDR1 LNHDA, CDR2 SQIVND (reference sequence). The CDR3 loop spans 14 amino acids. Here the CDR3 reads CASSPRTGGSPLHF. CDR3 sequence (DNA): TGTGCCAGTAGTCCGCGGACAGGTGGCTCACCCCTCCACTTT.

This chain connects TRBV7-8 to TRBJ1-4; 8 positions agree with TRBD1. Germline assignment: CDR1 SGHVS and CDR2 FQNEAQ. Trimming removed 5 bases from V and 5 bases from J; junction bases left unmatched: 4. There are 14 residues in the CDR3. The CDR3 loop is CASSPGQANEKLFF. The CDR3 nucleotides read TGTGCCAGCAGCCCGGGACAGGCGAATGAAAAACTGTTTTTT.

The V gene is TRBV9, the J gene TRBJ2-7; no firm D call. Germline V gives CDR1 SGDLS, CDR2 YYNGEE. V lost 0 bases, J lost 0 bases, and 7 bases lay in between. This CDR3 has 14 amino acids. The CDR3: CASSVDVSSYEQYF. CDR3 bases: TGTGCCAGCAGCGTAGATGTCAGCTCCTACGAGCAGTACTTC. The full variable domain, its missing parts supplied by reference TRBV9 and TRBJ2-7, is DSGVTQTPKHLITATGQRVTLRCSPRSGDLSVYWYQQSLDQGLQFLIQYYNGEERAKGNILERFSAQQFPDLHSELNLSSLELGDSALYFCASSVDVSSYEQYFGPGTRLTVT.

The gene calls are TRBV6-6 and TRBJ1-6; D remains unclear. This CDR3 is built from 15 residues. V was trimmed by 0 bases and J by 8 bases, leaving 11 bases between them. The germline V gene encodes CDR1 MNHNY and CDR2 SVGAGI (reference sequence). This CDR3 is CASSYSPGRDSPLHF. DNA for the CDR3: TGTGCCAGCAGTTACTCGCCGGGAAGGGATTCACCCCTCCACTTT.

This clone was detected once. This CDR3 is CAISPDRDYGYTF. CDR3 in DNA: TGTGCCATCAGTCCGGACAGGGACTATGGCTACACCTTC. The genes are TRBV10-3 and TRBJ1-2; TRBD1 matches 8 bases. This CDR3 comprises 13 residues. The J segment lost 3 bases and the V segment lost 5 bases, leaving 2 bases of the junction unmatched. The germline gives CDR1 ENHRY, CDR2 SYGVKD.

This chain connects TRBV5-4 to TRBJ1-5; D remains ambiguous. Germline V gene sequence: CDR1 SGHNT, CDR2 YYREEE (reference sequence). CDR3 size: 13 residues. Trimming shortened V by 0 bases and J by 6 bases, and 7 bases separated the two germline ends. The CDR3 region is CASSLDGFQPQHF. As DNA, the CDR3 is TGTGCCAGCAGCTTGGACGGTTTTCAGCCCCAGCATTTT.

The V and J genes are TRBV19 and TRBJ2-7, with D perhaps TRBD1 or TRBD2 (6 bases each). The CDR3 extends over 11 amino acids. Trimming shortened V by 8 bases and J by 5 bases, and 10 bases separated the two germline ends. The germline gives CDR1 LNHDA, CDR2 SQIVND (reference sequence). CDR3 region: CASARGDEQYF. CDR3 DNA sequence: TGTGCCAGTGCGAGGGGGGACGAGCAGTACTTC.

V and J are TRBV7-2 and TRBJ1-6, with unresolved D. V lost 1 base, J lost 7 bases, and 11 bases lay in between. Germline CDR1 reads SGHTA; CDR2 reads FQGNSA. The CDR3 runs 15 residues. The CDR3 region is CASSLEQDGNSPLHF. Written as DNA, the CDR3 is TGTGCCAGCAGCTTAGAGCAGGACGGGAATTCACCCCTCCACTTT.

J is TRBJ2-6 and V is TRBV7-9, with a possible D match to TRBD1 (5 bases). Between the trimmed V and J ends, which lost 4 bases and 0 bases, there was a span of 19 bases. In germline, CDR1 is SEHNR, CDR2 FQNEAQ (reference sequence). The CDR3 spans 19 residues. DNA for the CDR3: TGTGCCAGCAGCTGGCACAGGTCCCTTAACACCTCTGGGGCCAACGTCCTGACTTTC. It encodes CASSWHRSLNTSGANVLTF.

This chain links TRBV28 with TRBJ1-1; no clear D. V gave up 1 base and J gave up 10 bases, with 10 bases separating them. This CDR3 has 12 amino acids. Per germline, CDR1 MDHEN and CDR2 SYDVKM. CDR3 coding DNA: TGTGCCAGCAGTTTATCGGCCCAAGGAGCTTTCTTT. It encodes CASSLSAQGAFF.

The chain employs TRBV5-4 and TRBJ2-7, with D possibly TRBD2 on 5 matching bases. This CDR3 is 14 amino acids long. Germline CDR1 SGHNT, CDR2 YYREEE (reference sequence). V lost 0 bases and J 5 bases, leaving 12 bases between the germline ends. As DNA, the CDR3 is TGTGCCAGCAGCTTGGCCCGGGATCGCCACGAGCAGTACTTC. This sequence encodes CASSLARDRHEQYF.

The count of this clone is one. V is TRBV11-3 and J is TRBJ2-3, with TRBD2 matching 9 bases. V shed 5 bases, J shed 4 bases, and the junction held 4 bases outside the gene matches. The CDR3 spans 14 residues. Germline V gene data show CDR1 as SGHNT and CDR2 as YENEEA. The DNA for the CDR3 is TGTGCCAGCAGCCGGGCGGGGGGGTCAGATACGCAGTATTTT. Its translation: CASSRAGGSDTQYF.

The chain couples TRBV28 to TRBJ2-2; 8 bases map to TRBD1. The CDR3 has 18 amino acids. Germline trimming cut 6 bases from V and 0 bases from J; bases unmatched to any gene: 12. From germline, CDR1 is MDHEN and CDR2 SYDVKM. The CDR3 nucleotides are TGTGCCAGCAGCCCCCGAAGATGGGACAGGACGAACACCGGGGAGCTGTTTTTT. This gives the protein CASSPRRWDRTNTGELFF.

The chain couples TRBV19 to TRBJ1-1; D perhaps matches TRBD1 (6 bases). The germline V and J ends were trimmed by 1 base and 0 bases, with 12 bases remaining between them. The CDR3 extends over 16 amino acids. CDR1 and CDR2 from the germline V gene are LNHDA and SQIVND (reference sequence). The CDR3 sequence is CASSIGGTPLNTEAFF. The CDR3 DNA reads TGTGCCAGTAGTATAGGGGGGACACCTTTGAACACTGAAGCTTTCTTT.

V gene TRBV5-6 combines with J gene TRBJ2-6; possibly TRBD1 for D (5 bases). Trimming left V 0 bases short and J 1 base short, with 14 bases between. Germline-derived CDR1 and CDR2 are SGHDT and YYEEEE. The CDR3 is 18 residues long. In DNA, the CDR3 is TGTGCCAGCAGCTTGGCCAGGCAGGGAAAATCTGGGGCCAACGTCCTGACTTTC. Protein: CASSLARQGKSGANVLTF.

This chain uses TRBV7-8 with TRBJ2-5; 14 bases map to TRBD2. Per germline, CDR1 SGHVS and CDR2 FQNEAQ. The V gene end was trimmed by 2 bases and the J gene end by 7 bases; junction bases not matched to a gene: 12. The length of the CDR3 is 18 residues. CDR3 nucleotides: TGTGCCAGCAGCTTAAAAATGGGACTAGCGGGGGCAGAGGTGACCCAGTACTTC. Translated: CASSLKMGLAGAEVTQYF.

This clone was counted between two and nine times. The chain recombines TRBV19 with TRBJ1-1, with D unresolved. Trimming stripped 6 bases from V and 4 bases from J, with 6 bases between. This CDR3 is 11 amino acids long. Germline lookup yields CDR1 LNHDA and CDR2 SQIVND (reference sequence). CDR3 coding DNA: TGTGCCAGTAGGTCCGTCACTGAAGCTTTCTTT. Its translation: CASRSVTEAFF.

The chain employs TRBV2 and TRBJ1-1; D unclear. The V end lost 2 bases, the J end lost 7 bases, and 5 bases lay between the germline ends. From germline, CDR1 is SNHLY and CDR2 FYNNEI. CDR3 length equals 11 residues. This CDR3 reads CASSEWDEAFF. CDR3 coding DNA: TGTGCCAGCAGTGAATGGGATGAAGCTTTCTTT.

The J gene is TRBJ2-5, the V gene TRBV2, with unresolved D. V was pared by 5 bases and J by 5 bases, with 12 bases between. CDR1 is SNHLY, CDR2 FYNNEI, per germline. This CDR3 has 13 amino acids. The CDR3 here is CASSPRRWETQYF. For the CDR3, the DNA is TGTGCCAGCAGTCCCCGCAGATGGGAGACCCAGTACTTC.

This clone was observed once. The chain couples TRBV4-2 to TRBJ2-7; TRBD2 agrees at 7 bases. Per the germline V gene, CDR1 is LGHNA and CDR2 is YNFKEQ. V lost 0 bases and J lost 5; bases outside the gene matches: 4. This CDR3 spans 14 amino acids. The CDR3 coding sequence is TGTGCCAGCAGCCAAGACGGGGGGTTAGACGAGCAGTACTTC. Its translation: CASSQDGGLDEQYF.

V gene TRBV1 combines with J gene TRBJ2-5; no check of the table's D call, TRBD1, against the DNA was made. The J call may be faulty, since TRBJ2-7 better matches the DNA end. TRBV1 is deemed a pseudogene. This CDR3 has 14 amino acids. The CDR3 region has the DNA TGCACCAGCAGCCAAGGAGACAGGTCCTACGAGCAGTACTTC. Its protein is CTSSQGDRSYEQYF.

The chain carries TRBV30 and TRBJ1-3; D unclear. V lost 4 bases and J lost 4, with 11 bases in between. The CDR3 length is 13 residues. Germline V lookup: CDR1 GTSNPN, CDR2 SVGIG (reference sequence). The CDR3 nucleotides read TGTGCCTGGAAGTGGAGGGCGGGAAACACCATATATTTT. Translation: CAWKWRAGNTIYF.

The chain is built from TRBV4-2 and TRBJ1-2; possibly TRBD1 for D (6 bases). The CDR3 sequence is 16 residues long. The ends were cut back, 0 bases at V and 7 bases at J, with 18 bases in the middle. Looked up from germline, CDR1 is LGHNA and CDR2 is YNFKEQ. In DNA, the CDR3 is TGTGCCAGCAGCCAAGATAGATCGGGCAGGGGAGGTGGCTACACCTTC. It yields the protein CASSQDRSGRGGGYTF.